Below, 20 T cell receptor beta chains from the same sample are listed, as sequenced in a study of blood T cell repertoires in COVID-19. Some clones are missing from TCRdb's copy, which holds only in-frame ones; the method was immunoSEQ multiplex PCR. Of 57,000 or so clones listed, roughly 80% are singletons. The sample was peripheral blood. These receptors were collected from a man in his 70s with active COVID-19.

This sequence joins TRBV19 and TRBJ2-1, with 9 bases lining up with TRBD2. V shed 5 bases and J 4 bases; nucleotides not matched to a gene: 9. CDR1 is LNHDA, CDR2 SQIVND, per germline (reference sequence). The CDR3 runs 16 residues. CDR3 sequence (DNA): TGTGCCAGTAGTGCCACGACTAGCGGAAAATACAATGAGCAGTTCTTC. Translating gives CASSATTSGKYNEQFF.

The CDR3 DNA sequence: TGTGCCAGCAGCAAAGCGTCGGGACAGGAACACACTAATCGCTACGAGCAGTACTTC. It codes for CASSKASGQEHTNRYEQYF. The V and J genes are TRBV21-1 and TRBJ2-7; no check of the table's D call, TRBD1, against the DNA was made. TRBV21-1 is a pseudogene. This CDR3 has 19 amino acids.

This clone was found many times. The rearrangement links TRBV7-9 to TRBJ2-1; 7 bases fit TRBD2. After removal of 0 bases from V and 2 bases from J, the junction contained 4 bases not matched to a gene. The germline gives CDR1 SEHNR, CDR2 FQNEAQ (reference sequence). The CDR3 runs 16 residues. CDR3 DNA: TGTGCCAGCAGCTTAGCGCTAAGCGGGACCTACAATGAGCAGTTCTTC. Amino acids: CASSLALSGTYNEQFF. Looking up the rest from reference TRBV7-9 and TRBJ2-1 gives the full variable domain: DTGVSQNPRHKITKRGQNVTFRCDPISEHNRLYWYRQTLGQGPEFLTYFQNEAQLEKSRLLSDRFSAERPKGSFSTLEIQRTEQGDSAMYLCASSLALSGTYNEQFFGPGTRLTVL.

In nucleotides, the CDR3 is TGTGCCATCAGAGGCTCGGGCCTAGCGGGAGTTGATACGCAGTATTTT. This translates into CAIRGSGLAGVDTQYF. V is TRBV10-3 and J is TRBJ2-3; 10 positions match TRBD2. Per germline, CDR1 ENHRY and CDR2 SYGVKD. With V trimmed by 6 bases and J by 6 bases, 12 bases remained unmatched. CDR3 length equals 16 residues.

Here the CDR3 reads CASSQIINTEAFF. For the CDR3, the DNA is TGTGCCAGCAGCCAAATTATCAACACTGAAGCTTTCTTT. The chain recombines TRBV3-1 (or the pseudogene TRBV3-2) with TRBJ1-1; D not resolved. Germline CDR1 LGHDT, CDR2 YNNKEL (reference sequence). The ends were cut back, 2 bases at V and 2 bases at J, with 6 bases in the middle. This CDR3 comprises 13 residues.

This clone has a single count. CDR3 in DNA: TGTGCCAGTAGCGGGGACAGGGCAGGGGACACTGAAGCTTTCTTT. The encoded protein is CASSGDRAGDTEAFF. The chain is built from TRBV19 and TRBJ1-1; TRBD1 aligns across 9 bases. Germline V gene sequence: CDR1 LNHDA, CDR2 SQIVND (reference sequence). J was trimmed by 3 bases and V by 6 bases; bases with no gene match: 8. This CDR3 comprises 15 residues.

The CDR3 DNA is TGTGCCAGCAGCCAGGGGGGAAGCGATACGCAGTATTTT. Translation gives CASSQGGSDTQYF. The genes are TRBV7-3 and TRBJ2-3; TRBD1 might be the D (7 bases). The V gene's germline CDR1 is SGHTA and CDR2 FQGTGA. V lost 5 bases, J lost 6 bases, and 12 bases lay in between. The CDR3 is 13 amino acids.

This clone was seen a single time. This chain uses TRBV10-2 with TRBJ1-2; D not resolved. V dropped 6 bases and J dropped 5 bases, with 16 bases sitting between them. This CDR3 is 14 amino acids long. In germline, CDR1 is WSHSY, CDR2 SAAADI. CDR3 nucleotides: TGCGCCAGCAGGCCGTGGTCAGGCGATTATGGCTACACCTTC. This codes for CASRPWSGDYGYTF.

CDR3 sequence (DNA): TGTGCCAGCAGCGACAGGGGGGATCAGCCCCAGCATTTT. It encodes CASSDRGDQPQHF. This chain joins TRBV6-5 and TRBJ1-5; TRBD1 matches 9 bases. The CDR3 totals 13 residues. Germline V gives CDR1 MNHEY, CDR2 SVGAGI. V was clipped by 6 bases and J by 5 bases; unmatched bases: 2.

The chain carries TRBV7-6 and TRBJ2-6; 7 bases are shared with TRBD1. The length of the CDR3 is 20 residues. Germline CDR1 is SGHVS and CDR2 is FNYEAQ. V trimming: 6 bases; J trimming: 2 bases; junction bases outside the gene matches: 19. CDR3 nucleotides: TGTGCCAGCAGTTCCCATCAGGGGGTTTCTAGTAAGACTGGGGCCAACGTCCTGACTTTC. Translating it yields CASSSHQGVSSKTGANVLTF.

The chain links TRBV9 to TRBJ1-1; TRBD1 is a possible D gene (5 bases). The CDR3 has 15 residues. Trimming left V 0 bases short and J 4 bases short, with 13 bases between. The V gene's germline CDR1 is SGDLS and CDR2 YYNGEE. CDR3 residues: CASSVAPSGGTEAFF. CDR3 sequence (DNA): TGTGCCAGCAGCGTAGCTCCTAGCGGGGGCACTGAAGCTTTCTTT.

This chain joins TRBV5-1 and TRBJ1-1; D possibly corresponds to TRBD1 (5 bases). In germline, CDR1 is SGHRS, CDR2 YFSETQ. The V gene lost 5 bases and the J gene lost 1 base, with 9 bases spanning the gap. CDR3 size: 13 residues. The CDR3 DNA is TGCGCCAGCAGTCCTAGGGGGAACACTGAAGCTTTCTTT. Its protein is CASSPRGNTEAFF.

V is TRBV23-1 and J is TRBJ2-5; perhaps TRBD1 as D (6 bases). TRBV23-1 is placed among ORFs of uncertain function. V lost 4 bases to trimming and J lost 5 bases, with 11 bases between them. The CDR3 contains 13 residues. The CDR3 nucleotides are TGCGCCAGCAGTCGGAAGGGGGTCGAGACCCAGTACTTC. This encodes CASSRKGVETQYF.

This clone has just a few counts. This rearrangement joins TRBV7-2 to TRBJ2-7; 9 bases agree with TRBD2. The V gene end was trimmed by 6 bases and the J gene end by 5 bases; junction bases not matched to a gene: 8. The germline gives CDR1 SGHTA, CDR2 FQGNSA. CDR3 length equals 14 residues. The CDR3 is CASSIAGVGHEQYF. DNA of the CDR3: TGTGCCAGCAGTATAGCGGGAGTGGGCCACGAGCAGTACTTC.

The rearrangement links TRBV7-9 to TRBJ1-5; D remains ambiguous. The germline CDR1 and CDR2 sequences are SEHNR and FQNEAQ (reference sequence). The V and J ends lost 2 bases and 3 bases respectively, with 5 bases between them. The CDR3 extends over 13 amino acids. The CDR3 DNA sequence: TGTGCCAGCAGCTTAACTCCCAATCAGCCCCAGCATTTT. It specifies CASSLTPNQPQHF.

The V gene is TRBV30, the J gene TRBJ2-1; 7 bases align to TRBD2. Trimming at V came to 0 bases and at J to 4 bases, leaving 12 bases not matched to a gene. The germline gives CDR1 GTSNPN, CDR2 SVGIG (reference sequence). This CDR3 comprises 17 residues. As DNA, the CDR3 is TGTGCCTGGAGTGTACTACGGGGGGACTATTCGTACAATGAGCAGTTCTTC. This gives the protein CAWSVLRGDYSYNEQFF.

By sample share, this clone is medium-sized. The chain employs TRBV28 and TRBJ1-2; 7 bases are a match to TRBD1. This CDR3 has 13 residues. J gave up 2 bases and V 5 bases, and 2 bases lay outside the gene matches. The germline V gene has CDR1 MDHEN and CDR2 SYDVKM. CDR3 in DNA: TGTGCCAGCAGTCCGACAGGGAACTATGGCTACACCTTC. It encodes CASSPTGNYGYTF.

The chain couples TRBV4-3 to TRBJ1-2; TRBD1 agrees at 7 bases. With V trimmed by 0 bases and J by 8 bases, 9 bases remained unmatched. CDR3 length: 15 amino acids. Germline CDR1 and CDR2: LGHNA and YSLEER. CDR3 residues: CASSQDLGGVLGYTF. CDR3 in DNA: TGCGCCAGCAGCCAAGATTTAGGGGGCGTTCTGGGCTACACCTTC.

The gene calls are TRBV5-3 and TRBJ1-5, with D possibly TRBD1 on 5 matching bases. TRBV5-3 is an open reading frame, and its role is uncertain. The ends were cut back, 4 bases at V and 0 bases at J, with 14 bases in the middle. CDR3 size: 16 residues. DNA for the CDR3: TGTGCCAGAAGCCCTGGGGGGTCCTATAGCAATCAGCCCCAGCATTTT. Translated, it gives CARSPGGSYSNQPQHF.

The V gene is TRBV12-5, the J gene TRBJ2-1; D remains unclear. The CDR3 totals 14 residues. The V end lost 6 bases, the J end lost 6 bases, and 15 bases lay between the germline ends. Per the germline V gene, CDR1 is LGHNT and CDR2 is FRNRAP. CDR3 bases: TGTGCTAGTGGCCGACTCCGATCCGGCAATGAGCAGTTCTTC. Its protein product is CASGRLRSGNEQFF.